One T cell receptor beta chain is described in this entry. Its antigen is unidentified. This entry comes from a study of shared clonotypes between healthy human individuals. At a deep level, the assay was run. The sorted-subset replicate PCRs were given around 200 ng DNA, which is about 29,000 T cell genomes. Clones were read by immunoSEQ multiplex PCR, and TCRdb kept only the in-frame ones, dropping some. The sample has a few million clones; roughly 90% are singletons. Regarding the study as a whole: On the whole, naive subsets had larger estimated richness than memory subsets had.

The CDR3 extends over 14 amino acids. V shed 2 bases and J shed 5 bases, with 13 bases lying between them. Germline CDR1 and CDR2: SQVTM and ANQGSEA. The chain uses TRBV29-1 and TRBJ2-1, with D possibly being TRBD1 (5 bases). Sequencing used naive CD4+ T cells from PBMCs. Documented subset: CD45RA+ positively selected. The sequence was obtained from a man between 18 and 29 years old in good health. Some clones in this sample may be carry-over from other donors' samples. This CDR3 reads CSVETGGYDNEQFF. In DNA, the CDR3 is TGCAGCGTTGAAACAGGCGGTTACGACAATGAGCAGTTCTTC.